This TCR beta chain appears in the sequencing data of a study of control samples from healthy donors and cancer patients. This clone was seen only once. Profiled with immunoSEQ multiplex PCR; TCRdb holds only in-frame clones, not every one. Of 35,000 to 45,000 clones listed, roughly 80% were seen once; the top ten hold roughly 44%. The sample consisted of blood. The sequence came from a man aged 55 to 70 in good health.

The CDR3 here is CAISESSFWGTQIYF. The CDR3 DNA follows: TGTGCCATCAGTGAGTCCTCTTTTTGGGGGACCCAGATATATTTT. The chain joins TRBV10-3 to TRBJ1-3; D may be TRBD1 (5 bases). The CDR3 is 15 residues long. The V end was cut by 0 bases, the J end by 13 bases, with 19 bases between. Germline loops: CDR1 ENHRY, CDR2 SYGVKD.